The source of this T cell receptor beta chain is a study of blood T cell repertoires in COVID-19. Trimming stripped 3 bases from V and 4 bases from J, with 7 bases between. This CDR3 region has 13 residues. Profiled with immunoSEQ multiplex PCR; TCRdb holds only in-frame clones, not every one. The data hold around 49,000 clones, with roughly 82% observed a single time. Sequencing used peripheral blood. This clonotype was obtained from a woman aged 55-70 years with acute or convalescent COVID-19. V gene TRBV12-3 or TRBV12-4 combines with J gene TRBJ2-1; no definite D call. CDR3 protein: CASSFNSYNEQFF. In DNA, the CDR3 is TGTGCCAGCAGTTTCAACAGTTACAATGAGCAGTTCTTC.